One and the same sample provided the 23 T cell receptor beta chains below, sequenced in a study of CD8+ T cells in alopecia areata. Reverse transcription of extracted RNA yielded cDNA, which provided the sequencing template. Method: immunoSEQ multiplex PCR; TCRdb's copy keeps in-frame clones and lacks some. The top ten clones hold more than 0.4% of a sample with under 250,000 clones, around 62% of them seen once. The source material was CD4+ T cells sorted from blood, sampled at week 0. These receptors all stem from a human donor with alopecia areata.

This chain connects TRBV27 to TRBJ2-5; 7 positions match TRBD2. Trimming took 5 bases from V and 5 from J; bases not matched to a gene: 8. This CDR3 spans 14 amino acids. Germline V gene data show CDR1 as MNHEY and CDR2 as SMNVEV (reference sequence). For the CDR3, the DNA is TGTGCCAGCAGTCGGCGGGAGAGCTTCGAGACCCAGTACTTC. This codes for CASSRRESFETQYF.

The sample holds a few counts of this clone. As DNA, the CDR3 is TGTGCTAGTAGCGTAAGGGCCCTCCAAGAGACCCAGTACTTC. Its protein is CASSVRALQETQYF. The rearrangement joins TRBV12-5 to TRBJ2-5; D gene uncertain. The CDR3 sequence is 14 residues long. V dropped 8 bases and J dropped 1 base, with 14 bases sitting between them. Germline values: CDR1 LGHNT, CDR2 FRNRAP.

This clone was observed a handful of times. V usage is TRBV29-1 and J usage is TRBJ2-1; 8 bases align to TRBD2. Germline V gene sequence: CDR1 SQVTM, CDR2 ANQGSEA. J gave up 9 bases and V 6 bases, and 10 bases lay outside the gene matches. This CDR3 contains 13 residues. CDR3 protein: CSVRTGLVIEQFF. The CDR3 region has the DNA TGCAGCGTGCGTACGGGACTAGTTATTGAGCAGTTCTTC.

This rearrangement joins TRBV5-1 to TRBJ2-3; 11 nucleotides align to TRBD2. Germline V lookup: CDR1 SGHRS, CDR2 YFSETQ. The ends lost 2 bases at V and 4 bases at J; junction bases unmatched: 0. The CDR3 contains 14 residues. CDR3 DNA sequence: TGCGCCAGCAGCTTTAGCGGGAGGGCAGATACGCAGTATTTT. Its translation: CASSFSGRADTQYF. The full variable domain, its missing parts supplied by reference TRBV5-1 and TRBJ2-3, is KAGVTQTPRYLIKTRGQQVTLSCSPISGHRSVSWYQQTPGQGLQFLFEYFSETQRNKGNFPGRFSGRQFSNSRSEMNVSTLELGDSALYLCASSFSGRADTQYFGPGTRLTVL.

The table lists this clone with a few counts. Different DNA sequences within this sample yield the same CDR3. The rearrangement uses TRBV4-1 and TRBJ1-5; 7 nucleotides line up with TRBD1. From germline, CDR1 is MGHRA and CDR2 YSYEKL. The CDR3 runs to 15 residues. With 1 base clipped from V and 6 bases from J, the junction kept 6 bases outside the gene matches. In nucleotides, the CDR3 is TGCGCCAGCAGCCAAGGGGGAGGGGGCGGTCAGCCCCAGCATTTT. It is translated as CASSQGGGGGQPQHF.

The CDR3 DNA is TGTGCCAGCAGAGGACAGGGGCCCCAGGTCCTGACTTTC. This gives the protein CASRGQGPQVLTF. V gene TRBV2 combines with J gene TRBJ2-6; 9 positions agree with TRBD1. The germline CDR1 and CDR2 sequences are SNHLY and FYNNEI. The CDR3 length is 13 residues. V lost 6 bases to trimming and J lost 13 bases; unmatched junction nucleotides: 7.

The chain is built from TRBV5-1 and TRBJ2-1; weak D call: TRBD2 (5 bases). CDR1 and CDR2 (germline): SGHRS, YFSETQ. V was clipped by 1 base and J by 6 bases, with 23 bases between them. The CDR3 loop spans 18 amino acids. CDR3 amino acids: CASSLSLSIGIWGNEQFF. CDR3 in DNA: TGCGCCAGCAGCTTGTCCCTTAGCATCGGGATATGGGGCAATGAGCAGTTCTTC.

This clone was recorded at least ten times. This sequence joins TRBV11-2 and TRBJ2-1; maybe TRBD2 (5 bases). CDR3 length: 14 residues. Between the trimmed V and J ends, which lost 1 base and 9 bases, there was a span of 13 bases. The germline V gene has CDR1 SGHAT and CDR2 FQNNGV. In nucleotides, the CDR3 is TGTGCCAGCAGCTTAGGCTGGCGGAGCGGTGAGCAGTTCTTC. Translating gives CASSLGWRSGEQFF.

There are a few counts of this clone. The identical CDR3 is also encoded by other nucleotide sequences in the sample. V and J are TRBV29-1 and TRBJ1-1; D not certain. The germline V and J ends were trimmed by 1 base and 2 bases, with 5 bases remaining between them. CDR1 is SQVTM and CDR2 is ANQGSEA in the germline V gene. The CDR3 consists of 12 residues. The CDR3 is CSVEGLNTEAFF. Here the CDR3 DNA reads TGCAGCGTTGAAGGGCTAAACACTGAAGCTTTCTTT. The whole variable domain, filled in from reference TRBV29-1 and TRBJ1-1, reads SAVISQKPSRDICQRGTSLTIQCQVDSQVTMMFWYRQQPGQSLTLIATANQGSEATYESGFVIDKFPISRPNLTFSTLTVSNMSPEDSSIYLCSVEGLNTEAFFGQGTRLTVV.

Points on this clone: The identical CDR3 is also encoded by other nucleotide sequences in the sample. J is TRBJ1-1 and V is TRBV30, with D perhaps TRBD1 (5 bases). Germline CDR1 GTSNPN, CDR2 SVGIG (reference sequence). The V end lost 0 bases, the J end lost 2 bases, and 7 bases lay between the germline ends. The CDR3 is 13 amino acids. The CDR3 here is CAWSVQGNTEAFF. In DNA form, the CDR3 reads TGTGCCTGGAGTGTCCAGGGCAACACTGAAGCTTTCTTT.

The rearrangement links TRBV30 to TRBJ2-3, with 8 bases aligning to TRBD1. Germline lookup yields CDR1 GTSNPN and CDR2 SVGIG (reference sequence). The ends lost 0 bases at V and 7 bases at J; junction bases unmatched: 6. The CDR3 is 14 amino acids. CDR3 residues: CAWSVRDRGYTQYF. The CDR3 region has the DNA TGTGCCTGGAGTGTACGAGACAGGGGATATACGCAGTATTTT. The full variable domain, rest sourced from reference TRBV30 and TRBJ2-3, is SQTIHQWPATLVQPVGSPLSLECTVEGTSNPNLYWYRQAAGRGLQLLFYSVGIGQISSEVPQNLSASRPQDRQFILSSKKLLLSDSGFYLCAWSVRDRGYTQYFGPGTRLTVL.

The chain recombines TRBV30 with TRBJ2-3; D is unresolved. V lost 3 bases and J 1 base, leaving 11 bases between the germline ends. The CDR3 length is 14 residues. From germline, CDR1 is GTSNPN and CDR2 SVGIG (reference sequence). The chain's CDR3 is CAWRTNLGTDTQYF. CDR3 DNA: TGTGCCTGGAGAACCAACCTTGGCACAGATACGCAGTATTTT.

The rearrangement uses TRBV7-9 and TRBJ2-7, with TRBD1 as a possible D gene (6 bases). Trimming removed 5 bases at V and 6 bases at J, with 11 bases between. The CDR3 is made up of 12 amino acids. Per germline, CDR1 SEHNR and CDR2 FQNEAQ (reference sequence). This CDR3 is CASSVQGFEQYF. The CDR3 DNA is TGTGCCAGCAGCGTACAGGGATTCGAGCAGTACTTC.

V gene TRBV7-2 combines with J gene TRBJ2-3, with D perhaps being TRBD1 or TRBD2 (5 bases each). V lost 5 bases, J lost 5 bases, and 17 bases lay in between. In germline, CDR1 is SGHTA, CDR2 FQGNSA. The CDR3 has 15 amino acids. The DNA of the CDR3 is TGTGCCAGCAGCCGGGACCAAATAGGAATAGATACGCAGTATTTT. As protein: CASSRDQIGIDTQYF.

The chain links TRBV5-1 to TRBJ2-5; the D is unclear. The germline V gene has CDR1 SGHRS and CDR2 YFSETQ. The V gene lost 0 bases and the J gene lost 5 bases, with 14 bases spanning the gap. There are 15 residues in the CDR3. CDR3: CASSLAGLLGETQYF. CDR3 in DNA: TGCGCCAGCAGCTTGGCAGGCCTCCTTGGCGAGACCCAGTACTTC.

In its sample, this clone was seen many times. This rearrangement joins TRBV7-2 to TRBJ2-2; no reliable D call. Trimming took off 1 base at V and 5 bases at J, with 11 bases between the two ends. Germline values: CDR1 SGHTA, CDR2 FQGNSA. The CDR3 is 15 residues long. As DNA, the CDR3 is TGTGCCAGCAGCTTAGGAATTGGAATTACCGGGGAGCTGTTTTTT. This sequence encodes CASSLGIGITGELFF.

In this sample, this clone turned up a few times. The J gene is TRBJ2-2, the V gene TRBV5-1; 7 nucleotides line up with TRBD2. The CDR3 extends over 15 amino acids. V was pared by 3 bases and J by 3 bases, with 5 bases of the junction left unmatched. Germline CDR1 reads SGHRS; CDR2 reads YFSETQ. CDR3 in amino acids: CASSSPLADTGELFF. Written as DNA, the CDR3 is TGCGCCAGCAGCTCTCCCCTAGCGGACACCGGGGAGCTGTTTTTT.

V usage is TRBV6-5 and J usage is TRBJ1-2, with 10 bases fitting TRBD1. This CDR3 comprises 15 residues. The junction had 11 bases not matched to a gene; V was cut back by 7 bases and J by 6 bases. Germline CDR1 MNHEY, CDR2 SVGAGI. In DNA form, the CDR3 reads TGTGCCAGCATCACAAAAAGGGACAGGGGAAATGGCTACACCTTC. Amino acids: CASITKRDRGNGYTF.

The chain employs TRBV4-2 and TRBJ1-2; 8 bases fit TRBD1. The CDR3 loop spans 15 amino acids. Germline CDR1 and CDR2: LGHNA and YNFKEQ. Germline trimming cut 6 bases from V and 2 bases from J; bases unmatched to any gene: 8. Here the CDR3 reads CASSQMGDRNYGYTF. The DNA of the CDR3 is TGTGCCAGCAGTCAAATGGGGGACAGGAACTATGGCTACACCTTC.

V and J are TRBV6-5 and TRBJ2-7, with D possibly TRBD2 on 5 matching bases. This CDR3 spans 13 amino acids. Germline V lookup: CDR1 MNHEY, CDR2 SVGAGI. V was cut by 6 bases and J by 3 bases, with 12 bases left in between. The CDR3 is CASRPSGVYEQYF. In DNA form, the CDR3 reads TGTGCCAGCAGACCCAGCGGAGTCTACGAGCAGTACTTC.

The chain uses TRBV14 and TRBJ2-7; D may be TRBD2 (6 bases). Trimming shortened V by 1 base and J by 3 bases, and 10 bases separated the two germline ends. The germline V gene has CDR1 SGHDN and CDR2 FVKESK. This CDR3 comprises 14 residues. The chain's CDR3 is CASSQVRGNYEQYF. The CDR3 DNA reads TGTGCCAGCAGCCAAGTGCGGGGTAACTACGAGCAGTACTTC.

V usage is TRBV4-1 and J usage is TRBJ1-4, with 10 nucleotides matching TRBD1. Losses at the gene ends were 4 bases for V and 7 bases for J; bases not matched to a gene: 9. This CDR3 is built from 16 residues. The germline V gene encodes CDR1 MGHRA and CDR2 YSYEKL. CDR3 amino acids: CASSRDRGSVVEKLFF. CDR3 sequence (DNA): TGCGCCAGCAGCCGGGACAGGGGCTCGGTTGTTGAAAAACTGTTTTTT.

The chain joins TRBV7-7 to TRBJ2-2; TRBD2 aligns across 10 bases. Looked up from germline, CDR1 is SSHAT and CDR2 is FNYEAQ (reference sequence). J gave up 4 bases and V 0 bases, and 5 bases lay outside the gene matches. The CDR3 has 17 residues. CDR3 region: CASSLAGLAGVTGELFF. CDR3 sequence (DNA): TGTGCCAGCAGCTTAGCGGGGCTAGCGGGGGTCACCGGGGAGCTGTTTTTT.